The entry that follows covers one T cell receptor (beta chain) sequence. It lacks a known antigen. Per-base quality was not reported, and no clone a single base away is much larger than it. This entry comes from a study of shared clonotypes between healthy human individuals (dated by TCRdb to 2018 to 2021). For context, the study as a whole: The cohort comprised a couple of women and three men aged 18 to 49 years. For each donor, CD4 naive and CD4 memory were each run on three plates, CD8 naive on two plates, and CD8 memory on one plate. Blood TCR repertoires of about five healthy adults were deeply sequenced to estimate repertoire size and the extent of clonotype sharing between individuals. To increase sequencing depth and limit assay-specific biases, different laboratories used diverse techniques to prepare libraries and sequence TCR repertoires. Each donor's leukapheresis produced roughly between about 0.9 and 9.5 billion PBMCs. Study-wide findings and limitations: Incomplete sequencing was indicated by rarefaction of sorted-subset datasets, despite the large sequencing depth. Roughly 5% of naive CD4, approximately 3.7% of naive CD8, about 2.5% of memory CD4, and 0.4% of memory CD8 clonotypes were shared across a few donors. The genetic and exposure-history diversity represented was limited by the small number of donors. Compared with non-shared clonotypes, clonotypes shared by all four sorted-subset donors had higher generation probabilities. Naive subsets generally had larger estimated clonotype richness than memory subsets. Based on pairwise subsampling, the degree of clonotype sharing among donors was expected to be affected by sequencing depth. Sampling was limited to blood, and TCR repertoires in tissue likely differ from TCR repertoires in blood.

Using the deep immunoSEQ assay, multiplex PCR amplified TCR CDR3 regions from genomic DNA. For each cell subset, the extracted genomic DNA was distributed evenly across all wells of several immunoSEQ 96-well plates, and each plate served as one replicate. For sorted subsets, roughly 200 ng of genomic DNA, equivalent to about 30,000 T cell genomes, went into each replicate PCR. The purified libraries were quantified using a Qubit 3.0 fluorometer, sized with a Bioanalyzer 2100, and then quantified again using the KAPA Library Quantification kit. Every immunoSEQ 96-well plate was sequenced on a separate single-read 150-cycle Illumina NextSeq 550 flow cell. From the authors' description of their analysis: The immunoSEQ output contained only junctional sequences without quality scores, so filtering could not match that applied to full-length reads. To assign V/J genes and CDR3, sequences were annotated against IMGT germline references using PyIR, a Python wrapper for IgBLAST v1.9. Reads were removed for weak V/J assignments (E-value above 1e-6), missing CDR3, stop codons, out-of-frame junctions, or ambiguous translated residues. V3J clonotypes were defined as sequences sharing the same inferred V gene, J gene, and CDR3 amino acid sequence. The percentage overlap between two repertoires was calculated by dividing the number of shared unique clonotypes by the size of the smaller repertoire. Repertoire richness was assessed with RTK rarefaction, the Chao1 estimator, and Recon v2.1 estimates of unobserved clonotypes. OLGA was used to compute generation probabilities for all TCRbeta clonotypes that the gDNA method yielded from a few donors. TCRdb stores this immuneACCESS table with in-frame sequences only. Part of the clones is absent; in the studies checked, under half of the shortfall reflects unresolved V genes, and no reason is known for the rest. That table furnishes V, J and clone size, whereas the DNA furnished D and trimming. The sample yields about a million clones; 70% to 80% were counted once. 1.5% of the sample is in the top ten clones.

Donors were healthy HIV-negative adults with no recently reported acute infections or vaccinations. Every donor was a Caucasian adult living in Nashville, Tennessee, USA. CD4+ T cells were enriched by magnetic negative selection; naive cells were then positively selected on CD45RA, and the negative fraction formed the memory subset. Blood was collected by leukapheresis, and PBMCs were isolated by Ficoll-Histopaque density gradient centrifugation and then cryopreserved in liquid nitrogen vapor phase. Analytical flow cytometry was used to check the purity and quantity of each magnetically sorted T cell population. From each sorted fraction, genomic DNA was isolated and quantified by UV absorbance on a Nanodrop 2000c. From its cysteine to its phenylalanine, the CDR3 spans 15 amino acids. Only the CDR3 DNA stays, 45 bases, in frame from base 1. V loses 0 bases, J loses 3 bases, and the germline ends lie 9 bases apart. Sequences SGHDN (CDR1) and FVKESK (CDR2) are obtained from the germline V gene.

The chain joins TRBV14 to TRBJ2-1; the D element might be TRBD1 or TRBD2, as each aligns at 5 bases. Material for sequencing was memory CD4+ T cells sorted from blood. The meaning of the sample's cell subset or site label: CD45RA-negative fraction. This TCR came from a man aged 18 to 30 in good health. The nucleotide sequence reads TGTGCCAGCAGCCAAGACGGGGCCCACTACAATGAGCAGTTCTTC. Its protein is CASSQDGAHYNEQFF.